Here is one TCR beta chain with its context. This sample stems from a study of blood T cell repertoires in COVID-19. Study-wide background: Nucleic acid was either cDNA or gDNA, and it came from T cells, B-cell-depleted T cells, or PBMCs.

CDR1 and CDR2 from the germline V gene are KGHSH and LQKENI. The CDR3 consists of 14 residues. The junction had 6 bases not matched to a gene; V was cut back by 6 bases and J by 6 bases. Authors' methods: Reference gene primer amplification gave estimated nucleated cell counts. Using immunoSEQ multiplex PCR, the repertoire was profiled, and TCRdb retains in-frame clones only, with some absent. V, J and clone size derive from that table, while D and trimming were established from the DNA sequence. The data hold around 130,000 clones, with over 60% observed a single time. The genes are TRBV18 and TRBJ1-4; TRBD1 matches at 8 bases. The receptor was derived from a man aged 50-59 years with acute or convalescent COVID-19. Sequencing was performed on peripheral blood. The CDR3 loop is CASSLSGGDEKLFF. DNA for the CDR3: TGTGCCAGCTCTCTCTCAGGGGGCGATGAAAAACTGTTTTTT.